This T cell receptor beta chain comes out of a study of naive and memory T cell subsets. Study-level points and caveats: A few larger clonotypes appeared in naive repertoires, especially CD8, possibly memory cells re-expressing CD45RA.

This clonotype was observed a handful of times. Its antigen is unknown. Overnight CMV lysate stimulation of fresh PBMCs defined donor CMV status by CD4+ IFNgamma. CD8 T cells were positively selected from what remained after CD4 positive selection. Per the germline V gene, CDR1 is SGHKS and CDR2 is YYEKEE (reference sequence). The CDR3 length is 14 residues. Trimming left V 4 bases short and J 3 bases short, with 11 bases between. Two oligonucleotides, mixed equimolar, formed the beta constant-region primer covering TRBC1 and TRBC2. Ligated cDNA was amplified by four rounds of PCR with nested alpha and beta constant-region primers and SP2. TCRdb processed the UMI-ligation and nested PCR reads anew with MiXCR; each CDR3 protein has one entry. The data show 98,000 or so distinct CDR3 sequences, roughly 15% seen once.

The sample taken for sequencing was naive CD8+ T cells from blood. The source is a human donor in good health. The rearrangement uses TRBV5-5 and TRBJ1-5; possible D gene TRBD1, 5 bases. CDR3 loop: CASSQDSHNQPQHF. DNA for the CDR3: TGTGCCAGCAGCCAAGACAGCCACAATCAGCCCCAGCATTTT.